This T cell receptor (beta chain) was captured in a study of shared clonotypes between healthy human individuals. Study overall: Per donor, CD8 memory used one plate, CD8 naive used two, CD4 memory used three and CD4 naive used three.

Whole-study findings and limits: Among non-shared clonotypes, generation probabilities were lower than among those shared by all four donors. Larger richness was generally estimated for naive than memory subsets.

Data came from immunoSEQ multiplex PCR; TCRdb stores just in-frame clones and leaves some out. Of more than 150,000 clones listed, approximately 61% are singletons. Naive CD45RA+ and memory CD45RA-negative subsets were split from CD4+ cells. The junction had 9 bases not matched to a gene; V was cut back by 2 bases and J by 9 bases. Germline V CDR1 and CDR2: MNHEY, SVGAGI. The CDR3 has 16 amino acids. Details on this clone: Antigen: not known.

The sequencing input was memory CD4+ T cells sorted from blood. The subset is: CD45RA-negative fraction. The TCR comes from a man younger than 45 in good health. The chain links TRBV6-5 to TRBJ2-1; 11 nucleotides align to TRBD2. The CDR3 DNA reads as TGTGCCAGCAGTTACCGAACTAGCGGGAGAAGTACTGAGCAGTTCTTC. This gives the protein CASSYRTSGRSTEQFF.